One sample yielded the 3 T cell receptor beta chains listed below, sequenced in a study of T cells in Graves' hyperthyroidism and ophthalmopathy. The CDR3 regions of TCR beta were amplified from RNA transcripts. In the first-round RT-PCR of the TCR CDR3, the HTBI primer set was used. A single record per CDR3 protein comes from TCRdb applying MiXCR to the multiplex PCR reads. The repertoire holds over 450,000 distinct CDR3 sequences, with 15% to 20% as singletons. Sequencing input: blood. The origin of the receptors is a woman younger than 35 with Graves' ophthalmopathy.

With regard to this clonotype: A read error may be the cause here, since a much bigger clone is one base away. The DNA of the CDR3 is TGTGCCAGCAGTTACCCCGAGGCAGGGGGGGAGTCCTACAATGAGCAGTTCTTC. Its translation is CASSYPEAGGESYNEQFF. This chain uses TRBV6-2 or TRBV6-3 with TRBJ2-1, with D perhaps given as TRBD1 or TRBD2 (7 bases each). This CDR3 comprises 18 residues. V dropped 2 bases and J dropped 1 base, with 18 bases sitting between them. Germline V lookup: CDR1 MNHEY, CDR2 SVGEGT.

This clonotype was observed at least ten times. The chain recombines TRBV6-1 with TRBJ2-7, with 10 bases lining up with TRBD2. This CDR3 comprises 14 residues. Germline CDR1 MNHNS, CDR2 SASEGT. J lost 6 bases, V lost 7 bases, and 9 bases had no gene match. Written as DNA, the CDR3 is TGTGCCAGCACAGCGGGAGGGACCTACGGCGAGCAGTACTTC. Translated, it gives CASTAGGTYGEQYF.

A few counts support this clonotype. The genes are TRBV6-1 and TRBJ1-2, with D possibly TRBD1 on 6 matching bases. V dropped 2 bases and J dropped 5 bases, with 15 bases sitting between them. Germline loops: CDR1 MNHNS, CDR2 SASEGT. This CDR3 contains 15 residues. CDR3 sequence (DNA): TGTGCCAGCAGTGAAATTTTGGGGGGCGGGTATGGCTACACCTTC. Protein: CASSEILGGGYGYTF.